A selection of T cell receptor beta chains follows, all from one sample in a study of blood T cell repertoires in COVID-19. The protocol was immunoSEQ multiplex PCR, while the TCRdb copy is restricted to in-frame clones and leaves out a portion. This sample has about 20,000 clones; approximately 85% occur once, and the top ten carry around three fifths. What was sequenced was peripheral blood. The receptor source for this set is an elderly man with acute or convalescent COVID-19. The conserved cysteine and the conserved F or W are not part of the CDR3 here. A D gene is named only where the DNA matches it firmly.

D,V,CDR3
TRBD1,TRBV5-6,ASSLGQDTEAF
.,TRBV7-2,ASSPDRSRANYGYT
.,TRBV4-2,ASSQDYGGLRGYT
.,TRBV7-8,ASSLESGNSPLH
.,TRBV6-5,ASQKGVFGNEQF
.,TRBV3-1/TRBV3-2,ASSQDWGESSYNEQF
.,TRBV19,ASKDSFYGYT
TRBD1,TRBV7-2,ASSWGQGSYEQY
TRBD2,TRBV7-3,ASSPGLAGETQY
.,TRBV6-5,ASMGRGYTEAF
.,TRBV6-6,ASSLQRNTEAF
.,TRBV7-9,ASSQPQGWDGYT
.,TRBV5-1,ASSSLPSGELF
TRBD1,TRBV5-1,ASSLGTGVTGELF